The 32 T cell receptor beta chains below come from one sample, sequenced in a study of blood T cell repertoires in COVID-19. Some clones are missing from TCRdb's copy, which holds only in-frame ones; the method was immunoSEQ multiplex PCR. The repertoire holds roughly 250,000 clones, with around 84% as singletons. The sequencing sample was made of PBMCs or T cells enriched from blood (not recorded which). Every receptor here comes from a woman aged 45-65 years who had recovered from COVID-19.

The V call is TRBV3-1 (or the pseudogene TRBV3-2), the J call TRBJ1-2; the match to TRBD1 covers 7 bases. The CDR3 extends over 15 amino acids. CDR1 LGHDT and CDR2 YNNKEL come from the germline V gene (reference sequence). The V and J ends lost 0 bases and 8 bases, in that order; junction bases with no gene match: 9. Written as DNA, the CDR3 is TGTGCCAGCAGCCAAGACACGACAGGGTCCGGCGGCTACACCTTC. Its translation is CASSQDTTGSGGYTF.

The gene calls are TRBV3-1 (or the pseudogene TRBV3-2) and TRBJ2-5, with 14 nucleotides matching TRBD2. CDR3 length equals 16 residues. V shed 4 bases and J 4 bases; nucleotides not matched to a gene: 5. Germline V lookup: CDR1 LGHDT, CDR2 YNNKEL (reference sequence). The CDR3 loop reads CASSLRTSGRTETQYF. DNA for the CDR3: TGTGCCAGCAGCCTTAGGACTAGCGGGAGGACAGAGACCCAGTACTTC.

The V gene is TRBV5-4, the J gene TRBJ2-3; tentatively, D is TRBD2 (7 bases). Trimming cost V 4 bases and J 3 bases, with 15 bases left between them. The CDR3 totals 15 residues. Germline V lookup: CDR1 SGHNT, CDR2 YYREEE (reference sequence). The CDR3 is CASSRGGKGTDTQYF. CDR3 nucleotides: TGTGCCAGCAGCCGCGGGGGCAAAGGGACAGATACGCAGTATTTT.

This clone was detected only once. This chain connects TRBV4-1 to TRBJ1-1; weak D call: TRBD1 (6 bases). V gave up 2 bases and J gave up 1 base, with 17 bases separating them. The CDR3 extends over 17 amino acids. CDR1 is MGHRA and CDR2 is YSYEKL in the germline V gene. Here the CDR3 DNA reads TGCGCCAGCAGCCAAACTGGGCAGGGGCCGTGGAACACTGAAGCTTTCTTT. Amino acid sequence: CASSQTGQGPWNTEAFF.

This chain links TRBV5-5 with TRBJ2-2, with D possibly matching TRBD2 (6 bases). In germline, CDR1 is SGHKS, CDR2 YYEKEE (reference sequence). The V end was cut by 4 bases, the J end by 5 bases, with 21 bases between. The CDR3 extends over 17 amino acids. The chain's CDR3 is CASSATLRGVGTGELFF. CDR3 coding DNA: TGTGCCAGCAGCGCCACCCTGCGCGGGGTAGGGACCGGGGAGCTGTTTTTT.

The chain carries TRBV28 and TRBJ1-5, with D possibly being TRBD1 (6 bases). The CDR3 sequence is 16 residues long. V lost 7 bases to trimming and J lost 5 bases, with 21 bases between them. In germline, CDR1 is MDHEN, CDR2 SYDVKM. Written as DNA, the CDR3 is TGTGCCAGCAAACAACCGGGACAAGGTCTGGATCAGCCCCAGCATTTT. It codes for CASKQPGQGLDQPQHF.

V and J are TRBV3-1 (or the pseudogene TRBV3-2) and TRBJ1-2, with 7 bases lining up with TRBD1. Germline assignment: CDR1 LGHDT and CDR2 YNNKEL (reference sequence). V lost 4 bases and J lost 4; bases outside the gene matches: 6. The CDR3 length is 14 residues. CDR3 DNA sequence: TGTGCCAGCAGCCCGGAAGACAGGGTCTATGGCTACACCTTC. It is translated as CASSPEDRVYGYTF.

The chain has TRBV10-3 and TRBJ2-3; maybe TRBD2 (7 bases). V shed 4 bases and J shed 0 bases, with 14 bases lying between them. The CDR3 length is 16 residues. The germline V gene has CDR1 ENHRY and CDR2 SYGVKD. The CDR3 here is CAISATGLGSTDTQYF. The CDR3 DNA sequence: TGTGCCATCAGTGCGACAGGACTAGGTAGCACAGATACGCAGTATTTT.

CDR3 sequence: CASSPHEAGGAFF. The CDR3 DNA is TGTGCCAGCTCACCACATGAGGCAGGAGGAGCTTTCTTT. The chain recombines TRBV18 with TRBJ1-1; D call uncertain. The germline CDR1 and CDR2 sequences are KGHSH and LQKENI. The CDR3 has 13 amino acids. The V and J ends lost 1 base and 10 bases respectively, with 13 bases between them.

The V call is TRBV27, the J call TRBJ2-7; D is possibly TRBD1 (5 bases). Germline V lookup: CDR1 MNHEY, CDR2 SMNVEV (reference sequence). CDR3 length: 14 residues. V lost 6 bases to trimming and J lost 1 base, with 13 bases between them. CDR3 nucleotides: TGTGCCAGCAGACCTCAGGGTTGGTCCTACGAGCAGTACTTC. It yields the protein CASRPQGWSYEQYF.

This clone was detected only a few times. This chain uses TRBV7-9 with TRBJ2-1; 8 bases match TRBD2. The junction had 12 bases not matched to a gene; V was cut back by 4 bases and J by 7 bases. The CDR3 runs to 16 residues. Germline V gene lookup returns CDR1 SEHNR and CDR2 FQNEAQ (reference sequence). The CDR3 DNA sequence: TGTGCCAGCAGCTCCGGCGGGGGGAGGGCGAGGAATGAGCAGTTCTTC. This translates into CASSSGGGRARNEQFF.

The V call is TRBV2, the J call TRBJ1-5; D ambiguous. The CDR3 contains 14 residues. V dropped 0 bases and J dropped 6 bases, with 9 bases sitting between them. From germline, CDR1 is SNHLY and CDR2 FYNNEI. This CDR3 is CASSEAAGFQPQHF. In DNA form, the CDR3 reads TGTGCCAGCAGTGAAGCGGCGGGGTTTCAGCCCCAGCATTTT.

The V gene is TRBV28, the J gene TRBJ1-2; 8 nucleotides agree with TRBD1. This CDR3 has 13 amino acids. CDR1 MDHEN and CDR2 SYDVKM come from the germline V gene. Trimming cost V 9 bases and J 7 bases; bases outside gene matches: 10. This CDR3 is CASSSGGVIGYTF. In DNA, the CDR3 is TGTGCCAGTTCTTCAGGGGGCGTAATTGGCTACACCTTC.

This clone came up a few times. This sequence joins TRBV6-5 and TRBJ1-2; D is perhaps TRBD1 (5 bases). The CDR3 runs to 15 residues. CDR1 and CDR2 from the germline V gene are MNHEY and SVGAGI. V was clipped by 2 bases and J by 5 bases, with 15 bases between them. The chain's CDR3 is CASSYDQGWGYGYTF. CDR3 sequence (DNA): TGTGCCAGCAGTTACGACCAGGGTTGGGGTTATGGCTACACCTTC.

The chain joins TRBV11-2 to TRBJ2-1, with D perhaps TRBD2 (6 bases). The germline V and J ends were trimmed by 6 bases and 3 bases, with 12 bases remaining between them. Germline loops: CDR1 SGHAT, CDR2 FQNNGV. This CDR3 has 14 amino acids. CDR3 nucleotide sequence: TGTGCCAGCAGACGTCCGGGAGTCTACAATGAGCAGTTCTTC. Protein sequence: CASRRPGVYNEQFF.

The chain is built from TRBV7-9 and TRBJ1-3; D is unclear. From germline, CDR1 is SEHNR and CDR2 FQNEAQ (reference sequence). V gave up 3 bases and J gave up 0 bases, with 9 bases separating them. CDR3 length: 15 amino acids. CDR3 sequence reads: CASSLTPSSGNTIYF. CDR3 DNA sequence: TGTGCCAGCAGCTTGACACCGAGCTCTGGAAACACCATATATTTT.

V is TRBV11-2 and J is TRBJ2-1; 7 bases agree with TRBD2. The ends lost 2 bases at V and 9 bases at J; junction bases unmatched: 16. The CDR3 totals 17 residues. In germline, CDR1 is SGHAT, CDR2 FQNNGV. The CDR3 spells CASSLPHFGEGFSEQFF. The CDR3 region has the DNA TGTGCCAGCAGCTTACCCCATTTCGGGGAGGGTTTCAGTGAGCAGTTCTTC.

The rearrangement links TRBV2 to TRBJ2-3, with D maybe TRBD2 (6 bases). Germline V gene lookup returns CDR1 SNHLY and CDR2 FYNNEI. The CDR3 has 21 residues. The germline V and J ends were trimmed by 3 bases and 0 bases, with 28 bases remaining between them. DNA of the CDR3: TGTGCCAGCAGTGAGTGGGTTCTGGGCGGGATGAACCGTGCTAGCACAGATACGCAGTATTTT. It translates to CASSEWVLGGMNRASTDTQYF.

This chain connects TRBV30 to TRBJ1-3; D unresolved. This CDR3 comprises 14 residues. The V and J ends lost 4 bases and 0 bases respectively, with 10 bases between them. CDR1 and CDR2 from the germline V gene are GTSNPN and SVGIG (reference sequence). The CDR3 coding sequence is TGTGCCTGGAACCGACACCTCTCTGGAAACACCATATATTTT. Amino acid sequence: CAWNRHLSGNTIYF.

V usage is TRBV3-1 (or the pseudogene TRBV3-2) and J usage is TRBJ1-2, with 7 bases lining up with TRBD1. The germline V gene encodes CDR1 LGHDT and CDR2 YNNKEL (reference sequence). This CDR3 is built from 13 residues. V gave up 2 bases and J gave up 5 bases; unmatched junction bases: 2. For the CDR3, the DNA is TGTGCCAGCAGCCAAAAGACAGGGTATGGCTACACCTTC. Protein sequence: CASSQKTGYGYTF.

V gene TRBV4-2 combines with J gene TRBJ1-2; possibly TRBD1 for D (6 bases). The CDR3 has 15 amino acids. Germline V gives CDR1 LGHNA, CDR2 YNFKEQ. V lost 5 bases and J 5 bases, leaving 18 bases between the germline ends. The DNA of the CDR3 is TGTGCCAGCAGCGAAGCCCCAGGGGCAGAGTATGGCTACACCTTC. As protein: CASSEAPGAEYGYTF.

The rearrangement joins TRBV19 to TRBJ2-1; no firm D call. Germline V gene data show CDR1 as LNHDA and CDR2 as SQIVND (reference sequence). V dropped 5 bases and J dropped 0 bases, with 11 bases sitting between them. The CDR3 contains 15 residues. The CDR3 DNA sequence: TGTGCCAGTAGTTTGGAGACGTACTCCTACAATGAGCAGTTCTTC. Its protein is CASSLETYSYNEQFF.

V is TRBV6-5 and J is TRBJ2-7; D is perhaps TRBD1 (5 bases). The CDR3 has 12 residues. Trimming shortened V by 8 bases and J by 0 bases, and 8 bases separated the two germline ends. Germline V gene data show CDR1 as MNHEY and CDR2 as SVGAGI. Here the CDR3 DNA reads TGTGCCAGCGGGGCGGCCTCCTACGAGCAGTACTTC. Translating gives CASGAASYEQYF.

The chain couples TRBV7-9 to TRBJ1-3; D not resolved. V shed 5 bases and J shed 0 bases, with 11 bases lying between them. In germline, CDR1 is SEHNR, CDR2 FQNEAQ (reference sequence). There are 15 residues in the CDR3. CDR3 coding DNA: TGTGCCAGCAGCCTCCTCCTTAGCTCTGGAAACACCATATATTTT. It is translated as CASSLLLSSGNTIYF. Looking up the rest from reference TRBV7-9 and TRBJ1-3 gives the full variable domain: DTGVSQNPRHKITKRGQNVTFRCDPISEHNRLYWYRQTLGQGPEFLTYFQNEAQLEKSRLLSDRFSAERPKGSFSTLEIQRTEQGDSAMYLCASSLLLSSGNTIYFGEGSWLTVV.

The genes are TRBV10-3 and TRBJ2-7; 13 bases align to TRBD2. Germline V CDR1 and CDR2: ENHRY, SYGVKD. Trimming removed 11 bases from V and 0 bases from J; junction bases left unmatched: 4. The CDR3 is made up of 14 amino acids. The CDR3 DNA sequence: TGTGCCGTGGGACTAGCGGGAAACTCCTACGAGCAGTACTTC. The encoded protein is CAVGLAGNSYEQYF.

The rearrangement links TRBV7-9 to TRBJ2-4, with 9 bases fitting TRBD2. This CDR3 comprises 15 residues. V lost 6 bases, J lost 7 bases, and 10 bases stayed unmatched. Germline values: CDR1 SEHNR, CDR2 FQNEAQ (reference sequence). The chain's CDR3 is CASSAGGADGNIQYF. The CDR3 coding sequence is TGTGCCAGCAGTGCGGGAGGGGCGGATGGGAACATTCAGTACTTC. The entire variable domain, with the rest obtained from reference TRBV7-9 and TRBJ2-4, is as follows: DTGVSQNPRHKITKRGQNVTFRCDPISEHNRLYWYRQTLGQGPEFLTYFQNEAQLEKSRLLSDRFSAERPKGSFSTLEIQRTEQGDSAMYLCASSAGGADGNIQYFGAGTRLSVL.

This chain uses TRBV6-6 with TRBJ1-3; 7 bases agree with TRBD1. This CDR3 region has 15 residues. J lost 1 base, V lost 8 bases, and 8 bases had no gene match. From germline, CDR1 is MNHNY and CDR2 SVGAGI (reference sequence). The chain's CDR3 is CASCLSGQSGNTIYF. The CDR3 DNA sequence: TGTGCCAGCTGCCTGTCGGGACAGTCTGGAAACACCATATATTTT.

CDR3 bases: TGTGCCAGCAGCCCCGGGGTTGGGGTAGGGGAGACCCAGTACTTC. Amino acid sequence: CASSPGVGVGETQYF. This sequence joins TRBV6-6 and TRBJ2-5; perhaps TRBD2 as D (5 bases). The CDR3 is made up of 15 amino acids. Germline loops: CDR1 MNHNY, CDR2 SVGAGI (reference sequence). The germline V and J ends were trimmed by 6 bases and 5 bases, with 19 bases remaining between them.

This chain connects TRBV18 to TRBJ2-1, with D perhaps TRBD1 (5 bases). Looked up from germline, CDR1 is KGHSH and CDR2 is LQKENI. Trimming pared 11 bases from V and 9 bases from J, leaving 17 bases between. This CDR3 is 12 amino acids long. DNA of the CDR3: TGTGCCGCAGGGCAGAGTATAGTTGAGCAGTTCTTC. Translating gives CAAGQSIVEQFF.

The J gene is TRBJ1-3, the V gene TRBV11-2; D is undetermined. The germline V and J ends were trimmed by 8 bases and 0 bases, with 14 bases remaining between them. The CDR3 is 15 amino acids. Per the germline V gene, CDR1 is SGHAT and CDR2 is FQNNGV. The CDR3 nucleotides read TGTGCCAGCCGCCTGTCGGGGTACTCTGGAAACACCATATATTTT. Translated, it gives CASRLSGYSGNTIYF. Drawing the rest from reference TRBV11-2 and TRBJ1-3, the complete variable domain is EAGVAQSPRYKIIEKRQSVAFWCNPISGHATLYWYQQILGQGPKLLIQFQNNGVVDDSQLPKDRFSAERLKGVDSTLKIQPAKLEDSAVYLCASRLSGYSGNTIYFGEGSWLTVV.

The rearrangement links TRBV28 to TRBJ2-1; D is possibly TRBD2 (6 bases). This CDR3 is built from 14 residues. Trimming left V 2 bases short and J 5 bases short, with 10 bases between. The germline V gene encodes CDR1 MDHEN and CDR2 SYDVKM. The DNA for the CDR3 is TGTGCCAGCAGTTTAGCGGGAACCGACAATGAGCAGTTCTTC. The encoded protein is CASSLAGTDNEQFF.

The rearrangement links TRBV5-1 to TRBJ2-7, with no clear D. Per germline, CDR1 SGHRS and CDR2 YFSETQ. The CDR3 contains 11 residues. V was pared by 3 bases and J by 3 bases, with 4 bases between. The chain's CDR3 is CASSSLYEQYF. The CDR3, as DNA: TGCGCCAGCAGCTCCCTCTACGAGCAGTACTTC.